This T cell receptor beta chain was observed in a study of graft-versus-host responses after intestinal transplantation. About the study: Grafts were multivisceral, liver-intestinal, or isolated intestinal. Every transplant recipient was induced with anti-thymocyte globulin, then maintained on tacrolimus and steroids for two to three years. Study results and limitations: Researchers found peak circulating GvH clone levels linked to early post-transplant HvG declines. GvH clones turned up in recipient marrow; some had shown up first in ileum or blood.

Sequencing used immunoSEQ multiplex PCR; TCRdb keeps in-frame clones, though not all of them. The table includes about 97,000 clones, around 90% detected once. With 0 bases removed from V and 6 bases from J, the gap between germline ends came to 18 bases. The germline V gene encodes CDR1 ENHRY and CDR2 SYGVKD. The CDR3 is 16 residues long. Comment on this clone: What it binds is unknown.

The source was PBMCs, collected roughly 68 weeks after intestinal transplant. The rearrangement links TRBV10-3 to TRBJ2-7, with D unclear. The source of this sequence is a human patient who received an intestinal transplant, so some T cells may come from the graft donor. The CDR3 sequence: CAISESLSSPPGEQYF. The CDR3 coding sequence is TGTGCCATCAGTGAGTCTCTCAGTTCCCCCCCAGGCGAGCAGTACTTC.